This T cell receptor beta chain was documented in a study of response to subunit inactivated influenza vaccine. This CDR3 region has 14 residues. The germline V and J ends were trimmed by 1 base and 5 bases, with 12 bases remaining between them. Per germline, CDR1 DFQATT and CDR2 SNEGSKA (reference sequence). Study-level results: New T cells are recruited in small numbers by each seasonal influenza vaccination, according to the authors' suggestion.

A note on this clonotype: Antigen unknown.

TCRdb fed the RT-PCR reads into MiXCR, producing one record per CDR3 protein. The sample includes 400,000 to 650,000 distinct CDR3 sequences, 6% to 9% seen only once; the top ten take about an eighth. This chain links TRBV20-1 with TRBJ2-1; D may be TRBD2 (5 bases). The sample was PBMCs from blood, taken roughly 24 months after vaccination. The TCR originated in a man between 50 and 75 years old who received an inactivated influenza vaccine. As DNA, the CDR3 is TGCAGTGCTAGAGGTCCGGAGGCAGACAATGAGCAGTTCTTC. Translated: CSARGPEADNEQFF.